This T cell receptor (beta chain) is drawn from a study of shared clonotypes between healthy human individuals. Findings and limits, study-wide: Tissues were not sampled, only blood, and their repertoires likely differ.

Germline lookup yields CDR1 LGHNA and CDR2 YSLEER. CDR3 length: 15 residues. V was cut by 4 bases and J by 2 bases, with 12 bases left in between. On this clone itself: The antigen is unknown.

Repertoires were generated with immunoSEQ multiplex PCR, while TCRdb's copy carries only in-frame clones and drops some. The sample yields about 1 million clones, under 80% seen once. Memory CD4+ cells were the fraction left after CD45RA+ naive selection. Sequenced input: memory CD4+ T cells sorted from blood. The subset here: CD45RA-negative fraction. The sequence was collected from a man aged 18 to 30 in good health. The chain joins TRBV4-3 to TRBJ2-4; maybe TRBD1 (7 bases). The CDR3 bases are TGCGCCAGCAGCCGAGACAGGGACTCCAAAAACATTCAGTACTTC. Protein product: CASSRDRDSKNIQYF.